One sample yielded the 29 T cell receptor beta chains listed below, sequenced in a study of blood T cell repertoires in COVID-19 (dated by TCRdb to about 2020). Library preparation employed the immunoSEQ multiplex PCR assay. TCRdb provides this immuneACCESS table in a form limited to in-frame rearrangements. Some clones are lacking; in checked studies, under half of them reflect an unresolved V gene, and why the rest are absent is not known. This sample lists approximately 200,000 clones; over 75% were detected once. The ten largest clones capture 9.2% of the sample. The sample consisted of PBMCs or T cells enriched from blood (not recorded which). These receptors all stem from a man aged 35 to 55 who had recovered from COVID-19.

The chain recombines TRBV14 with TRBJ2-5, with TRBD2 as a possible D gene (5 bases). The CDR3 totals 16 residues. V shed 4 bases and J shed 5 bases, with 20 bases lying between them. Per germline, CDR1 SGHDN and CDR2 FVKESK. CDR3 in DNA: TGTGCCAGCAGCCCCTTTACTAGTCGTAGAACGGAGACCCAGTACTTC. Amino acids: CASSPFTSRRTETQYF.

The CDR3 loop reads CASSEGWTNTQYF. DNA for the CDR3: TGTGCCAGCAGTGAAGGGTGGACTAATACGCAGTATTTT. This chain connects TRBV6-1 to TRBJ2-3, with D possibly matching TRBD2 (6 bases). This CDR3 spans 13 amino acids. With 1 base removed from V and 7 bases from J, the gap between germline ends came to 9 bases. Per the germline V gene, CDR1 is MNHNS and CDR2 is SASEGT.

The chain combines TRBV7-2 with TRBJ1-5; D may be TRBD1 (5 bases). The germline V and J ends were trimmed by 2 bases and 6 bases, with 23 bases remaining between them. CDR1 SGHTA and CDR2 FQGNSA come from the germline V gene. The CDR3 is 18 amino acids. The CDR3 DNA sequence: TGTGCCAGCAGCTTATATGGTCAGGGCACGGTCAATTTTCAGCCCCAGCATTTT. Translated: CASSLYGQGTVNFQPQHF.

In its sample, this clone was seen once. This chain links TRBV11-2 with TRBJ2-7, with 8 bases that match TRBD1. The CDR3 runs to 14 residues. V lost 3 bases and J lost 2; bases outside the gene matches: 3. CDR1 and CDR2 from the germline V gene are SGHAT and FQNNGV. For the CDR3, the DNA is TGTGCCAGCAGCTTTGGACAGGGACCCTACGAGCAGTACTTC. Translating gives CASSFGQGPYEQYF.

This chain's CDR3 is CASSSRQGAAQPQHF. As DNA, the CDR3 is TGTGCCAGCAGTTCAAGACAGGGGGCGGCTCAGCCCCAGCATTTT. This rearrangement joins TRBV6-2 or TRBV6-3 to TRBJ1-5, with 10 bases identical to TRBD1. This CDR3 comprises 15 residues. Germline CDR1 and CDR2: MNHEY and SVGEGT. V dropped 4 bases and J dropped 6; count of bases not matched to a gene: 6.

The chain uses TRBV6-5 and TRBJ2-2, with 7 positions matching TRBD1. CDR3 length: 15 residues. With 7 bases clipped from V and 0 bases from J, the junction kept 5 bases outside the gene matches. The germline V gene has CDR1 MNHEY and CDR2 SVGAGI. CDR3 nucleotide sequence: TGTGCCAGCAAAAGGGGACAGTCGAACACCGGGGAGCTGTTTTTT. Its translation: CASKRGQSNTGELFF.

The V call is TRBV11-3, the J call TRBJ1-1; D possibly corresponds to TRBD1 (5 bases). Trimming removed 0 bases at V and 0 bases at J, with 11 bases between. The CDR3 contains 16 residues. Germline lookup yields CDR1 SGHNT and CDR2 YENEEA. The CDR3 reads CASSLDLKGMNTEAFF. The CDR3 coding sequence is TGTGCCAGCAGCTTAGATCTGAAGGGGATGAACACTGAAGCTTTCTTT.

The chain employs TRBV19 and TRBJ2-7; weak D call: TRBD1 (6 bases). CDR3 size: 14 residues. The germline V gene encodes CDR1 LNHDA and CDR2 SQIVND (reference sequence). Deletions cut 1 base from V and 2 bases from J, with 9 bases between. CDR3 protein: CASSIGSGAYEQYF. The CDR3, as DNA: TGTGCCAGTAGTATAGGTTCAGGGGCCTACGAGCAGTACTTC.

The V and J genes are TRBV19 and TRBJ1-2, with 7 positions matching TRBD1. V was pared by 7 bases and J by 0 bases, with 8 bases of the junction left unmatched. Looked up from germline, CDR1 is LNHDA and CDR2 is SQIVND (reference sequence). The CDR3 has 15 residues. As DNA, the CDR3 is TGTGCCAGTAACCGACAGGGAAACACTAACTATGGCTACACCTTC. Its protein product is CASNRQGNTNYGYTF.

The genes are TRBV30 and TRBJ1-2, with TRBD1 matching over 7 bases. The germline V gene has CDR1 GTSNPN and CDR2 SVGIG (reference sequence). Trimming at V came to 2 bases and at J to 2 bases, leaving 2 bases not matched to a gene. The length of the CDR3 is 13 residues. The CDR3 is CAWSRGQNYGYTF. CDR3 bases: TGTGCCTGGAGTAGGGGACAGAACTATGGCTACACCTTC. Combining the CDR3 with reference TRBV30 and TRBJ1-2 gives the whole variable domain SQTIHQWPATLVQPVGSPLSLECTVEGTSNPNLYWYRQAAGRGLQLLFYSVGIGQISSEVPQNLSASRPQDRQFILSSKKLLLSDSGFYLCAWSRGQNYGYTFGSGTRLTVV.

Comments on this clone: The identical CDR3 is also encoded by other nucleotide sequences in the sample. The rearrangement uses TRBV12-3 or TRBV12-4 and TRBJ2-1, with 7 bases that match TRBD1. This CDR3 spans 12 amino acids. With 6 bases clipped from V and 7 bases from J, the junction kept 3 bases outside the gene matches. DNA for the CDR3: TGTGCCAGCAGCTCACAGGGGAATGAGCAGTTCTTC. This encodes CASSSQGNEQFF.

This clone was counted between two and nine times. The chain is built from TRBV24-1 and TRBJ1-5, with a weak D call TRBD1 (5 bases). Deletions cut 4 bases from V and 0 bases from J, with 12 bases between. Looked up from germline, CDR1 is KGHDR and CDR2 is SFDVKD. This CDR3 has 16 residues. The CDR3 spells CATSEGTGVSNQPQHF. The CDR3 nucleotides read TGTGCCACCAGTGAAGGGACGGGGGTTAGCAATCAGCCCCAGCATTTT.

The chain links TRBV27 to TRBJ2-5; the match to TRBD2 covers 11 bases. In germline, CDR1 is MNHEY, CDR2 SMNVEV (reference sequence). The CDR3 runs to 16 residues. V was pared by 4 bases and J by 5 bases, with 9 bases of the junction left unmatched. The CDR3 protein is CASSSSLAGEVETQYF. The CDR3, as DNA: TGTGCCAGCAGTTCCTCACTAGCGGGAGAGGTCGAGACCCAGTACTTC.

The chain employs TRBV13 and TRBJ2-7; tentative D call: TRBD2 (7 bases). The length of the CDR3 is 14 residues. Trimming stripped 3 bases from V and 3 bases from J, with 12 bases between. Germline-derived CDR1 and CDR2 are PRHDT and FYEKMQ (reference sequence). CDR3 coding DNA: TGTGCCAGCAGCTTTAAAGGGGGGGACTACGAGCAGTACTTC. Its protein product is CASSFKGGDYEQYF.

With regard to this clone: No DNA is shown, since the ends of the CDR3 on it are uncertain; the CDR3 is the one TCRdb lists. The chain is built from TRBV6-6 and TRBJ2-1; the D segment call TRBD2 is taken from the table without a DNA check. The CDR3 region is 16 residues in length, termini included. CDR1 is MNHNY, CDR2 SVGAGI, per germline (reference sequence). This chain's CDR3 is CASSSSRTSGANEQFF.

This rearrangement joins TRBV13 to TRBJ2-3; D unresolved. Trimming cost V 6 bases and J 1 base, with 8 bases left between them. The germline CDR1 and CDR2 sequences are PRHDT and FYEKMQ (reference sequence). The CDR3 spans 13 residues. CDR3 sequence reads: CASRRLGTDTQYF. CDR3 coding DNA: TGTGCCAGCAGGAGGCTGGGCACAGATACGCAGTATTTT.

This clone showed up just a few times. The identical CDR3 is also encoded by other nucleotide sequences in the sample. J is TRBJ1-5 and V is TRBV5-1, with D possibly matching TRBD1 (6 bases). Looked up from germline, CDR1 is SGHRS and CDR2 is YFSETQ. The V end lost 0 bases, the J end lost 5 bases, and 12 bases lay between the germline ends. The CDR3 contains 15 residues. CDR3 sequence: CASSLEGTQDQPQHF. Here the CDR3 DNA reads TGCGCCAGCAGCTTGGAAGGGACACAGGATCAGCCCCAGCATTTT.

This clone was seen only a few times. The same CDR3 also results from other DNA sequences found in this sample. The chain recombines TRBV7-2 with TRBJ2-7; 11 bases align to TRBD2. CDR3 length: 15 residues. The germline gives CDR1 SGHTA, CDR2 FQGNSA. The junction had 2 bases not matched to a gene; V was cut back by 1 base and J by 3 bases. The CDR3 loop is CASSLGTSGSYEQYF. The CDR3 region has the DNA TGTGCCAGCAGCTTAGGTACTAGCGGGAGCTACGAGCAGTACTTC.

The chain employs TRBV30 and TRBJ2-7; possible D gene TRBD2, 5 bases. Trimming shortened V by 0 bases and J by 4 bases, and 7 bases separated the two germline ends. In germline, CDR1 is GTSNPN, CDR2 SVGIG (reference sequence). The length of the CDR3 is 12 residues. In nucleotides, the CDR3 is TGTGCCTGGAGTGTCCTAGCTTACGAGCAGTACTTC. As protein: CAWSVLAYEQYF.

The CDR3 DNA follows: TGTGCCACCAGCCCGCAACTACTAGCGGGAGGGATAGCCAATGAGCAGTTCTTC. Translation: CATSPQLLAGGIANEQFF. The chain employs TRBV24-1 and TRBJ2-1; 13 positions match TRBD2. The CDR3 consists of 18 residues. Germline CDR1 and CDR2: KGHDR and SFDVKD. V shed 7 bases, J shed 6 bases, and the junction held 14 bases outside the gene matches.

The rearrangement uses TRBV7-9 and TRBJ2-6; TRBD1 is a possible D gene (5 bases). The CDR3 sequence is 15 residues long. V gave up 1 base and J gave up 4 bases, with 8 bases separating them. Per the germline V gene, CDR1 is SEHNR and CDR2 is FQNEAQ (reference sequence). CDR3 DNA: TGTGCCAGCAGCTTAGAAGGGGCAGGGGCCAACGTCCTGACTTTC. Translating it yields CASSLEGAGANVLTF.

A note on this clone: It is unclear where the CDR3 begins or ends on the DNA, so no DNA is shown, and the CDR3 is as TCRdb lists it. This sequence joins TRBV5-1 and TRBJ1-1; no DNA check was done on the table's D call, TRBD1. The CDR3 length is 14 residues, termini included. CDR1 and CDR2 (germline): SGHRS, YFSETQ. This CDR3 is CASSFGPGTSESFF.

The gene calls are TRBV18 and TRBJ2-1; the D is unclear. CDR3 size: 11 residues. Germline V gives CDR1 KGHSH, CDR2 LQKENI. V lost 3 bases to trimming and J lost 8 bases, with 5 bases between them. As DNA, the CDR3 is TGTGCCAGCTCACCGAGTGATGAGCAGTTCTTC. Amino acids: CASSPSDEQFF.

This clone appeared a few times. The chain is built from TRBV9 and TRBJ2-2; D possibly corresponds to TRBD1 (5 bases). V lost 6 bases and J lost 1, with 10 bases in between. The CDR3 is 14 amino acids. CDR1 SGDLS and CDR2 YYNGEE come from the germline V gene. The DNA for the CDR3 is TGTGCCAGCAACCTCGACAGGAACACCGGGGAGCTGTTTTTT. Its translation is CASNLDRNTGELFF.

The V and J genes are TRBV7-8 and TRBJ1-5; D is perhaps TRBD1 (5 bases). Germline V gene sequence: CDR1 SGHVS, CDR2 FQNEAQ. The CDR3 length is 16 residues. V was pared by 1 base and J by 7 bases, with 17 bases between. CDR3 sequence (DNA): TGTGCCAGCAGCTTAGAAAGGGTCAGGGATGGGCAGCCCCAGCATTTT. The encoded protein is CASSLERVRDGQPQHF. The full variable domain, its missing parts supplied by reference TRBV7-8 and TRBJ1-5, is GAGVSQSPRYKVAKRGQDVALRCDPISGHVSLFWYQQALGQGPEFLTYFQNEAQLDKSGLPSDRFFAERPEGSVSTLKIQRTQQEDSAVYLCASSLERVRDGQPQHFGDGTRLSIL.

The gene calls are TRBV2 and TRBJ1-4; a weak D match, TRBD1 (5 bases). Trimming pared 8 bases from V and 7 bases from J, leaving 20 bases between. The CDR3 contains 15 residues. From germline, CDR1 is SNHLY and CDR2 FYNNEI. CDR3 sequence: CASCSPESQGEKLFF. In DNA, the CDR3 is TGTGCCAGCTGCAGTCCGGAGTCTCAGGGTGAAAAACTGTTTTTT. Based on the CDR3 plus reference TRBV2 and TRBJ1-4, the full variable domain is EPEVTQTPSHQVTQMGQEVILRCVPISNHLYFYWYRQILGQKVEFLVSFYNNEISEKSEIFDDQFSVERPDGSNFTLKIRSTKLEDSAMYFCASCSPESQGEKLFFGSGTQLSVL.

The chain employs TRBV19 and TRBJ1-1; 7 bases match TRBD1. The CDR3 is 15 residues long. In germline, CDR1 is LNHDA, CDR2 SQIVND (reference sequence). With 3 bases clipped from V and 11 bases from J, the junction kept 15 bases outside the gene matches. CDR3 sequence: CASSIPFTGVLGAFF. CDR3 coding DNA: TGTGCCAGTAGTATCCCCTTCACAGGGGTTCTCGGTGCTTTCTTT.

This clone was seen a few times. This specimen includes other DNA sequences encoding the same CDR3. This chain joins TRBV11-2 and TRBJ1-2, with TRBD1 matching over 9 bases. CDR1 SGHAT and CDR2 FQNNGV come from the germline V gene. After removal of 5 bases from V and 4 bases from J, the junction contained 8 bases not matched to a gene. The CDR3 spans 15 residues. CDR3 nucleotides: TGTGCCAGCAGCCTAGGGACAGGGATTATCTATGGCTACACCTTC. Protein product: CASSLGTGIIYGYTF.

The genes are TRBV6-6 and TRBJ2-7; possibly TRBD2 for D (5 bases). The CDR3 consists of 12 residues. V lost 0 bases to trimming and J lost 7 bases, with 7 bases between them. CDR1 MNHNY and CDR2 SVGAGI come from the germline V gene (reference sequence). For the CDR3, the DNA is TGTGCCAGCAGTTACTCCTCGGGGGAGCAGTACTTC. Its protein product is CASSYSSGEQYF.